This is a list of T cell receptor beta chains from one sample in a study of glioma-infiltrating T cells. TCRdb recomputed calls from the multiplex PCR reads with MiXCR, one row per CDR3 protein. The sample shows around 170,000 distinct CDR3 sequences, around 42% of them seen only once. The sample comprised glioma tissue, nonneoplastic brain tissue, or PBMCs (not recorded which). The receptors here all came from a human donor with low-grade glioma or glioblastoma, undergoing nonglioma brain surgery, or in good health (not recorded which). The CDR3 runs from the conserved cysteine through the conserved F or W. A D gene is named only where the DNA matches it firmly. Part of the rows lack a size; the others show once, few, many or a class for expanded clones.

d_gene	j_gene	abundance	v_gene	len	CDR3aa	CDR3nt
NA	TRBJ2-3	NA	TRBV24-1	13	CATSGPVLDTQYF	TGTGCCACCAGTGGCCCGGTTCTAGATACGCAGTATTTT
TRBD1	TRBJ2-7	NA	TRBV28	15	CASRSTGTANHPKYF	TGTGCCAGCAGAAGTACAGGGACAGCGAACCACCCCAAGTACTTC
NA	TRBJ2-2	few	TRBV2	14	CASRSLANTGELFF	TGTGCCAGCAGGTCACTAGCGAACACCGGGGAGCTGTTTTTT
TRBD1	TRBJ2-3	NA	TRBV12-3/TRBV12-4	16	CASSLAGTGSGDTQYF	TGTGCCAGCAGTTTAGCCGGGACAGGGAGCGGTGATACGCAGTATTTT
NA	TRBJ1-4	many	TRBV28	13	CASREPVGEKLFF	TGTGCCAGCAGAGAACCTGTGGGGGAAAAACTGTTTTTT
NA	TRBJ1-2	many	TRBV28	14	CASRWKGQLYGYTF	TGTGCCAGCAGGTGGAAGGGACAACTTTATGGCTACACCTTC
NA	TRBJ1-3	few	TRBV2	15	CASSASGNPENTIYF	TGTGCCAGCAGTGCTTCAGGAAATCCTGAAAACACCATATATTTT
NA	TRBJ2-3	NA	TRBV20-1	15	CSASPPRDRTDTQYF	TGCAGTGCTAGCCCTCCTAGAGACCGCACAGATACGCAGTATTTC
TRBD2	TRBJ2-5	many	TRBV28	13	CASRTSGTETQYF	TGTGCCAGCAGGACTAGCGGGACCGAGACCCAGTACTTC
TRBD2	TRBJ2-1	few	TRBV4-1	18	CASSQDRAAGNPYNEQFF	TGCGCCAGCAGCCAAGATCGGGCAGCGGGAAACCCCTACAATGAGCAGTTCTTC
NA	TRBJ1-1	NA	TRBV6-1	12	CASSIRYNEAFF	TGTGCCAGCAGCATACGCTACAATGAAGCTTTCTTT
TRBD1	TRBJ2-3	NA	TRBV7-3	16	CASSSNRGLIADTQYF	TGTGCCAGCAGCTCAAACAGGGGGTTGATAGCAGATACGCAGTATTTT
NA	TRBJ2-1	few	TRBV2	14	CASSRGLRIDEQFF	TGTGCCAGCAGCCGGGGTCTGAGGATAGATGAGCAGTTCTTC
NA	TRBJ1-1	once	TRBV6-2/TRBV6-3	14	CASSPTAINTEAFF	TGTGCCAGCAGTCCTACAGCTATTAACACTGAAGCTTTCTTT
NA	TRBJ1-1	few	TRBV2	12	CASSSYNTEAFF	TGTGCCAGCAGTAGTTATAACACTGAAGCTTTCTTT
NA	TRBJ1-2	many	TRBV20-1	11	CSAYRDPGYTF	TGCAGTGCTTACAGGGATCCTGGCTACACCTTC
TRBD1	TRBJ2-7	many	TRBV2	14	CASSETTGFDEQYF	TGTGCCAGCAGTGAAACGACAGGGTTTGACGAGCAGTACTTC
NA	TRBJ1-1	many	TRBV20-1	16	CSARDGAKGVNTEAFF	TGCAGTGCTAGAGATGGTGCGAAGGGGGTCAACACTGAAGCTTTCTTT
NA	TRBJ2-7	many	TRBV6-6	13	CASSYVALGTPYF	NA
TRBD1	TRBJ1-5	once	TRBV2	15	CASSGGQRGPQPQHF	TGTGCCAGCAGTGGCGGCCAGAGGGGGCCACAGCCCCAGCATTTT